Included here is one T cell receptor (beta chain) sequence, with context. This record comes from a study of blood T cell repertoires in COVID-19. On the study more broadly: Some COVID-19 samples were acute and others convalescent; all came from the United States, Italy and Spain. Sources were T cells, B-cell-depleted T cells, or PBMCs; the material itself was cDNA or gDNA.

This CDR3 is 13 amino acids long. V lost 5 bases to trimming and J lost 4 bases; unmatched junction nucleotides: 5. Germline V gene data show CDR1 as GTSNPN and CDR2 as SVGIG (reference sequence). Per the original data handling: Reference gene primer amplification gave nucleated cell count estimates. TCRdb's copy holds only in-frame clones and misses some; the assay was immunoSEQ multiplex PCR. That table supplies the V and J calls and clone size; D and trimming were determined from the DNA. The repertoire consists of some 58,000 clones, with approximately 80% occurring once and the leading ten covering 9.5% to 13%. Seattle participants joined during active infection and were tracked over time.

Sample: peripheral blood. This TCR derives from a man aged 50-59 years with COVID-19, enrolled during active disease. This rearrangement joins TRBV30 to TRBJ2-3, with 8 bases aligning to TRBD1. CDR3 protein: CAWGQGVADTQYF. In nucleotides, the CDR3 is TGTGCCTGGGGACAGGGTGTCGCAGATACGCAGTATTTT. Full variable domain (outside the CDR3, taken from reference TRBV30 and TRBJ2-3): SQTIHQWPATLVQPVGSPLSLECTVEGTSNPNLYWYRQAAGRGLQLLFYSVGIGQISSEVPQNLSASRPQDRQFILSSKKLLLSDSGFYLCAWGQGVADTQYFGPGTRLTVL.